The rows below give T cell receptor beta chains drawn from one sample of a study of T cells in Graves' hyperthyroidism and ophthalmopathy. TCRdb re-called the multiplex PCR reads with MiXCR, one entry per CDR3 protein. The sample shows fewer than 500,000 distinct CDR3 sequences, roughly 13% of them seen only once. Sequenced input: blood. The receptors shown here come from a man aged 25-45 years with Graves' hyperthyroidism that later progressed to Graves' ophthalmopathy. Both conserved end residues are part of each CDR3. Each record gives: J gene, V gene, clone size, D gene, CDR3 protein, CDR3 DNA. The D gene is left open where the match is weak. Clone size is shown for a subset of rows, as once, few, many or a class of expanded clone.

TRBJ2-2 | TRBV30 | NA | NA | CAWDREDTGELFF | TGTGCCTGGGACAGGGAGGACACCGGGGAGCTGTTTTTT
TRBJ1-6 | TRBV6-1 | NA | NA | CASSSWEIGLNSPLHF | TGTGCCAGCAGTTCGTGGGAAATCGGTTTAAATTCACCCCTCCACTTT
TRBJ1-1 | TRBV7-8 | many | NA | CASSGRVGTEAFF | TGTGCCAGCAGCGGCAGGGTGGGCACTGAAGCTTTCTTT
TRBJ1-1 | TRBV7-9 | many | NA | CASSLEQLVTEAFF | TGTGCCAGCAGCTTAGAACAGCTAGTCACTGAAGCTTTCTTT
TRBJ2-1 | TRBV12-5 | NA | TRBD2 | CASGYPSGGVNEQFF | TGTGCTAGTGGTTACCCTAGCGGGGGGGTTAATGAGCAGTTCTTC
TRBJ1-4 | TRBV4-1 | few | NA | CASSPVQGKGEKLFF | TGCGCCAGCAGCCCTGTCCAGGGGAAGGGAGAAAAACTGTTTTTT
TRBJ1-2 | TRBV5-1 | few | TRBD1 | CASSDGQGFYGYTF | TGCGCCAGCAGCGATGGACAGGGGTTCTATGGCTACACCTTC
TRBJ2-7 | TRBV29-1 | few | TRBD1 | CSVVGRTGAYEQYF | TGCAGCGTTGTGGGTAGGACAGGAGCCTACGAGCAGTACTTC
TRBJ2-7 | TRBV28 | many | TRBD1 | CATTSRTGKYEQYF | TGTGCCACCACCAGTAGGACAGGGAAATACGAGCAGTACTTC
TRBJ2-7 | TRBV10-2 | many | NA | CASSPVLAEQYF | TGCGCCAGCAGCCCCGTTCTGGCCGAGCAGTACTTC
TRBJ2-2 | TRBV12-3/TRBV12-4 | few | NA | CASSRINTGELFF | TGTGCCAGCAGTCGCATCAACACCGGGGAGCTGTTTTTT
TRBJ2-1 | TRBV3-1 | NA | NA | CASSKQFNNEQFF | TGTGCCAGCAGCAAACAATTTAACAATGAGCAGTTCTTC
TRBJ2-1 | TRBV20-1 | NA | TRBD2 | CSARGTSGGWDEQFF | TGCAGTGCTAGGGGGACTAGCGGGGGCTGGGATGAGCAGTTCTTC
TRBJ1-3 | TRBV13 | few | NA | CASSLDAGPAPSGNTIYF | TGTGCCAGCAGCTTAGACGCCGGCCCGGCCCCCTCTGGAAACACCATATATTTT
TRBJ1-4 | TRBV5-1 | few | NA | CASSWGGTPQEKLFF | TGCGCCAGCAGCTGGGGCGGGACACCGCAAGAAAAACTGTTTTTT
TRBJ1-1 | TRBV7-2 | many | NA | CASSLIWRTEAFF | TGTGCCAGCAGCTTAATTTGGAGAACTGAAGCTTTCTTT
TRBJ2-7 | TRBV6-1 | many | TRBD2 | CASSPSTSGYYEQYF | TGTGCCAGCAGCCCATCGACTAGCGGGTACTACGAGCAGTACTTC
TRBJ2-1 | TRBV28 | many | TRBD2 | CASSVAGGIYNEQFF | TGTGCCAGCAGTGTAGCGGGGGGCATCTACAATGAGCAGTTCTTC
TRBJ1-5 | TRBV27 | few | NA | CASSPVGVVYSNQPQHF | TGTGCCAGCAGCCCCGTTGGTGTGGTCTATAGCAATCAGCCCCAGCATTTT
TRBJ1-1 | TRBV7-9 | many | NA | CASSLHPRGGDTEAFF | TGTGCCAGCAGCTTACACCCCCGGGGCGGAGACACTGAAGCTTTCTTT
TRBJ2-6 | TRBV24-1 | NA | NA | CATSDIRRRSGANVLTF | TGTGCCACCAGTGATATCCGACGGCGCTCTGGGGCCAACGTCCTGACTTTC
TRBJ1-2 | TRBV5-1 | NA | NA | CASSSDGVGYGYTF | TGCGCCAGCAGCTCGGACGGTGTTGGGTATGGCTACACCTTC
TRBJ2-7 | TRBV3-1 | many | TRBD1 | CASSLSTGGGDEQYF | TGTGCCAGCAGCCTATCGACAGGGGGCGGCGACGAGCAGTACTTC
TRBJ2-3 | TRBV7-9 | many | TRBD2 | CASSVGLAGGDLGADTQYF | TGTGCCAGCAGCGTCGGACTAGCGGGGGGGGACCTAGGCGCAGATACGCAGTATTTT
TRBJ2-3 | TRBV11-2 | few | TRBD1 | CASSSRLPGQGSNTQYF | TGTGCCAGCAGCTCCAGATTGCCGGGACAGGGGTCAAATACGCAGTATTTT
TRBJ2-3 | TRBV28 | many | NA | CASSRGAASTQYF | TGTGCCAGCTCGAGGGGGGCCGCAAGTACGCAGTATTTT
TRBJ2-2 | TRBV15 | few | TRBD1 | CATSRNRGGELFF | TGTGCCACCAGCAGAAACAGGGGCGGGGAGCTGTTTTTT
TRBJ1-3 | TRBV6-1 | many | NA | CASSFTGSGNTIYF | TGTGCCAGCAGTTTTACAGGCTCTGGAAACACCATATATTTT
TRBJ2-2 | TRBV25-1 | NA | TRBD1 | CASSAVAQGAANTGELFF | TGTGCCAGCAGTGCTGTGGCACAGGGGGCCGCGAACACCGGGGAGCTGTTTTTT
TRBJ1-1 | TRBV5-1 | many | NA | CASSLVVAGEAFF | TGCGCCAGCAGCTTGGTGGTGGCGGGTGAAGCTTTCTTT
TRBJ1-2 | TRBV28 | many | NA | CATTRGGIANYGYTF | TGTGCCACCACAAGGGGGGGTATAGCTAACTATGGCTACACCTTC
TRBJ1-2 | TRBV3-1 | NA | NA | CASSQDFAGSKDGYTF | TGTGCCAGCAGCCAAGACTTCGCAGGGAGTAAGGATGGCTACACCTTC
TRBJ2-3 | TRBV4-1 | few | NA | CASSHPKLGVGPSRALDTQYF | TGCGCCAGCAGCCACCCTAAACTGGGAGTCGGTCCGAGCAGGGCGTTAGATACGCAGTATTTT
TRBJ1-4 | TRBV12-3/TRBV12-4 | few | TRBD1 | CASSPRQGTGEKLFF | TGTGCCAGCAGCCCTAGACAGGGAACAGGTGAAAAACTGTTTTTT
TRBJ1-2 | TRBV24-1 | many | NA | CATSDPREDGYTF | TGTGCCACCAGTGACCCCAGGGAGGATGGCTACACCTTC
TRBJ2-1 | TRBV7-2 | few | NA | CASSPAGGLVNEQFF | TGTGCCAGCAGCCCCGCCGGGGGGCTGGTTAATGAGCAGTTCTTC
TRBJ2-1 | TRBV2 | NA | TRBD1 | CASFLGTGGYEQFF | TGTGCCAGCTTCCTTGGAACAGGGGGCTATGAGCAGTTCTTC
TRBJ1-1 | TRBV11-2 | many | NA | CASSLSEEFGAFF | TGTGCCAGCAGCCTCTCAGAGGAGTTCGGAGCTTTCTTT
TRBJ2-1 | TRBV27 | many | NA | CASSSSSYNEQFF | TGTGCCAGCTCGTCTAGCTCCTACAATGAGCAGTTCTTC
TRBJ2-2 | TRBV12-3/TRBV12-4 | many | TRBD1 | CASRNKDRGNTGELFF | TGTGCCAGCAGAAACAAGGACAGGGGGAACACCGGGGAGCTGTTTTTT
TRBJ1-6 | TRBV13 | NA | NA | CASSLGSANYNSPLHF | TGTGCCAGCAGCTTAGGTTCGGCCAACTATAATTCACCCCTCCACTTT